One T cell receptor (beta chain) is described in this entry. Its antigen remains unknown. TCRbeta library construction was performed incorporating unique molecular identifiers. TCRdb independently ran MiXCR on the PCR reads; one entry per CDR3 protein. This table has fewer than 750,000 distinct CDR3 sequences, 20% to 30% appearing once. This record belongs to a study of T-cell reconstitution after alpha-beta-depleted transplantation in children. The CDR3 length is 14 residues. Trimming pared 0 bases from V and 7 bases from J, leaving 14 bases between. Per germline, CDR1 SGDLS and CDR2 YYNGEE. Study outcomes and limitations: The high TCRbeta diversity at day 60 in some patients came from surviving recipient T cells and thymic progenitors. About two months after transplant, alpha-beta T cells reportedly came from several hundred expanded graft clones. After one year, T-cell counts and TCRbeta diversity mostly came from new T cells.

The chain is built from TRBV9 and TRBJ2-7, with a tentative D call TRBD2 (6 bases). The receptor was derived from a boy under three years old with Wiskott-Aldrich syndrome, due to receive a stem cell transplant. Here the sequenced sample was PBMCs, taken before TCRalphabeta/CD19-depleted stem cell transplant. CDR3 nucleotide sequence: TGTGCCAGCAGCGTAGGGGGGGTGGTAGAAGAGCAGTACTTC. This encodes CASSVGGVVEEQYF.